Listed here are 21 T cell receptor beta chains from one sample, sequenced in a study of blood T cells in healthy people across ages. A second about 7 to 11 cycle PCR used barcoded and J-beta primers. TCRdb reanalysed the 5' RACE reads using MiXCR and keeps one entry per CDR3 protein. The sample carries roughly 800,000 distinct CDR3 sequences, around half recorded once. The sample comprised blood. These receptors were taken from a man aged 80 or over in good health.

This chain links TRBV4-2 with TRBJ1-6; maybe TRBD1 (6 bases). Trimming pared 6 bases from V and 11 bases from J, leaving 14 bases between. Germline V lookup: CDR1 LGHNA, CDR2 YNFKEQ. This CDR3 comprises 13 residues. Written as DNA, the CDR3 is TGTGCCAGCAGAGAGAAGCAGGGGACACCCCTCCACTTT. Translating gives CASREKQGTPLHF.

CDR3 nucleotides: TGTGCCAGCAAAACGACAGGGGGGATACCGAACACCGGGGAGCTGTTTTTT. Translated, it gives CASKTTGGIPNTGELFF. The chain joins TRBV6-6 to TRBJ2-2; TRBD1 agrees at 9 bases. Trimming took 7 bases from V and 0 from J; bases not matched to a gene: 9. Looked up from germline, CDR1 is MNHNY and CDR2 is SVGAGI (reference sequence). The CDR3 runs 17 residues.

DNA for the CDR3: TGTGCCAGCAGCGTAGGGGGTAGCGGTTACCAAGAGACCCAGTACTTC. This sequence encodes CASSVGGSGYQETQYF. The genes are TRBV9 and TRBJ2-5; maybe TRBD2 (6 bases). The CDR3 is 16 amino acids. Germline lookup yields CDR1 SGDLS and CDR2 YYNGEE. Trimming pared 0 bases from V and 0 bases from J, leaving 12 bases between. The variable domain in full, with the rest retrieved from reference TRBV9 and TRBJ2-5, is DSGVTQTPKHLITATGQRVTLRCSPRSGDLSVYWYQQSLDQGLQFLIQYYNGEERAKGNILERFSAQQFPDLHSELNLSSLELGDSALYFCASSVGGSGYQETQYFGPGTRLLVL.

Only one count was recorded for this clonotype. Here the CDR3 DNA reads TGCAGTGCTAGAGGGGCAGAGGTTGGCCGGCCAGAGCAGTACTTC. Translation gives CSARGAEVGRPEQYF. The chain uses TRBV20-1 and TRBJ2-7, with D uncertain. Trimming pared 1 base from V and 7 bases from J, leaving 20 bases between. From germline, CDR1 is DFQATT and CDR2 SNEGSKA (reference sequence). The CDR3 has 15 amino acids.

This clonotype was counted only a few times. The V gene is TRBV7-2, the J gene TRBJ2-3; perhaps D is TRBD1 or TRBD2 (5 bases each). This CDR3 contains 17 residues. V was cut by 2 bases and J by 1 base, with 16 bases left in between. The germline CDR1 and CDR2 sequences are SGHTA and FQGNSA. The CDR3 nucleotides read TGTGCCAGCAGCTTATTAACTGGGGGTACCGGCACAGATACGCAGTATTTT. Its translation is CASSLLTGGTGTDTQYF. The full variable domain, rest sourced from reference TRBV7-2 and TRBJ2-3, is GAGVSQSPSNKVTEKGKDVELRCDPISGHTALYWYRQSLGQGLEFLIYFQGNSAPDKSGLPSDRFSAERTGGSVSTLTIQRTQQEDSAVYLCASSLLTGGTGTDTQYFGPGTRLTVL.

The J gene is TRBJ1-4, the V gene TRBV15; possible D gene TRBD1, 5 bases. CDR3 length equals 16 residues. Deletions cut 4 bases from V and 0 bases from J, with 12 bases between. Germline V gene sequence: CDR1 LNHNV, CDR2 YYDKDF (reference sequence). The CDR3 nucleotides read TGTGCCACCAGCAAATTCCAGGGCTCAACTAATGAAAAACTGTTTTTT. Its translation is CATSKFQGSTNEKLFF.

This clonotype has just a few counts. The chain employs TRBV27 and TRBJ2-4; TRBD1 agrees at 8 bases. Germline CDR1 is MNHEY and CDR2 is SMNVEV (reference sequence). This CDR3 has 16 amino acids. J gave up 5 bases and V 5 bases, and 11 bases lay outside the gene matches. CDR3 nucleotide sequence: TGTGCCAGCAGTCCCCTCCCCGGGACAGGAGAAAACATTCAGTACTTC. It codes for CASSPLPGTGENIQYF.

This clonotype has only a few counts. V and J are TRBV20-1 and TRBJ2-6; D call uncertain. Germline values: CDR1 DFQATT, CDR2 SNEGSKA (reference sequence). This CDR3 comprises 14 residues. The V and J ends lost 1 base and 3 bases respectively, with 7 bases between them. CDR3 in amino acids: CSARAIRGANVLTF. In DNA, the CDR3 is TGCAGTGCTAGAGCGATTCGTGGGGCCAACGTCCTGACTTTC.

This clonotype was counted a few times. This rearrangement joins TRBV5-5 to TRBJ2-7; D may be TRBD2 (7 bases). This CDR3 has 15 amino acids. The germline V gene encodes CDR1 SGHKS and CDR2 YYEKEE (reference sequence). V was cut by 4 bases and J by 0 bases, with 14 bases left in between. The CDR3 sequence is CASSREGGSSYEQYF. Here the CDR3 DNA reads TGTGCCAGCAGCCGTGAGGGGGGGAGCTCCTACGAGCAGTACTTC.

V and J are TRBV29-1 and TRBJ1-3, with a weak D call TRBD1 (5 bases). The V and J ends lost 7 bases and 0 bases respectively, with 13 bases between them. The V gene's germline CDR1 is SQVTM and CDR2 ANQGSEA. The CDR3 contains 14 residues. The CDR3 sequence: CSAGTPGSGNTIYF. The CDR3 coding sequence is TGCAGCGCGGGGACGCCCGGCTCTGGAAACACCATATATTTT.

The CDR3, as DNA: TGTGCCAGCAGCTTATTCGCGGGAAACACCGGGGAGCTGTTTTTT. Protein product: CASSLFAGNTGELFF. The chain couples TRBV7-2 to TRBJ2-2; a possible D gene is TRBD2 (6 bases). V shed 2 bases and J shed 2 bases, with 9 bases lying between them. Germline loops: CDR1 SGHTA, CDR2 FQGNSA. The CDR3 is 15 amino acids.

The chain uses TRBV25-1 and TRBJ2-5, with 8 bases that match TRBD1. The junction had 4 bases not matched to a gene; V was cut back by 8 bases and J by 5 bases. Germline lookup yields CDR1 MGHDK and CDR2 SYGVNS. CDR3 length: 12 residues. Written as DNA, the CDR3 is TGTGCCAGCTCAGGGGGCGCGGAGACCCAGTACTTC. As protein: CASSGGAETQYF.

The chain carries TRBV10-1 and TRBJ2-7; 10 bases match TRBD2. CDR1 and CDR2 from the germline V gene are WNHNN and SYGVQD (reference sequence). This CDR3 has 15 residues. The trim removed 0 bases at V and 4 bases at J, leaving 3 bases unmatched. The CDR3 region is CASSESSGRLYEQYF. The CDR3 DNA reads as TGCGCCAGCAGTGAGTCTAGCGGGAGGTTATACGAGCAGTACTTC.

A few counts support this clonotype. The chain recombines TRBV6-5 with TRBJ1-2, with unresolved D. V lost 3 bases and J 7 bases, leaving 9 bases between the germline ends. Per germline, CDR1 MNHEY and CDR2 SVGAGI. CDR3 size: 12 residues. The CDR3 nucleotides are TGTGCCAGCAGTTATGAAGGCGGTGGCTACACCTTC. Encoded protein: CASSYEGGGYTF.

There are a few counts of this clonotype. The chain recombines TRBV6-5 with TRBJ2-1, with D maybe TRBD2 (5 bases). CDR3 length equals 14 residues. The V gene lost 5 bases and the J gene lost 6 bases, with 14 bases spanning the gap. The germline CDR1 and CDR2 sequences are MNHEY and SVGAGI. The CDR3 bases are TGTGCCAGCAGTCGGACTTTAGAACCCAATGAGCAGTTCTTC. Encoded protein: CASSRTLEPNEQFF.

As for this clonotype: Relative to the germline gene, one junction end is altered; a read error may explain this. The genes are TRBV18 and TRBJ2-1; D gene unclear. The CDR3 sequence is 15 residues long. CDR1 is KGHSH, CDR2 LQKENI, per germline. The CDR3 loop is CASPPSGPGSREQFF. The CDR3 coding sequence is TGTGCCAGCCCACCATCAGGCCCCGGTTCCCGGGAGCAGTTCTTC.

This clonotype was detected a few times. J is TRBJ1-2 and V is TRBV2; the D is unclear. Germline CDR1 SNHLY, CDR2 FYNNEI. Trimming removed 8 bases at V and 4 bases at J, with 23 bases between. The length of the CDR3 is 16 residues. CDR3 nucleotide sequence: TGTGCCAGCGTTGTCGGGAGGAGCTCGGGGATCTATGGCTACACCTTC. It is translated as CASVVGRSSGIYGYTF.

The rearrangement uses TRBV6-5 and TRBJ1-4; tentative D call: TRBD1 (5 bases). V was cut by 6 bases and J by 7 bases, with 18 bases left in between. CDR1 is MNHEY, CDR2 SVGAGI, per germline. The CDR3 contains 15 residues. CDR3 DNA: TGTGCCAGCAGACGGTCGGCAGGGAGGGGTGAAAAACTGTTTTTT. Encoded protein: CASRRSAGRGEKLFF.

This clonotype has a handful of counts. This chain links TRBV20-1 with TRBJ2-7; D is possibly TRBD2 (5 bases). CDR1 DFQATT and CDR2 SNEGSKA come from the germline V gene (reference sequence). Trimming removed 0 bases at V and 0 bases at J, with 12 bases between. The CDR3 sequence is 15 residues long. CDR3 nucleotide sequence: TGCAGTGCTAGAGATAGGGAGACACTCTCCTACGAGCAGTACTTC. It translates to CSARDRETLSYEQYF.

This chain joins TRBV7-2 and TRBJ2-7, with D unresolved. The CDR3 has 14 residues. Per the germline V gene, CDR1 is SGHTA and CDR2 is FQGNSA. With 5 bases removed from V and 3 bases from J, the gap between germline ends came to 14 bases. Here the CDR3 DNA reads TGTGCCAGCAGCCGTGGGATTTTTGGCTACGAGCAGTACTTC. This translates into CASSRGIFGYEQYF.

The gene calls are TRBV5-6 and TRBJ2-4; 13 nucleotides agree with TRBD2. Germline V lookup: CDR1 SGHDT, CDR2 YYEEEE. CDR3 size: 14 residues. Trimming at V came to 4 bases and at J to 13 bases, leaving 8 bases not matched to a gene. Here the CDR3 reads CASSTGTSGVTQYF. The CDR3 DNA sequence: TGTGCCAGCAGCACCGGGACTAGCGGGGTAACCCAGTACTTC.